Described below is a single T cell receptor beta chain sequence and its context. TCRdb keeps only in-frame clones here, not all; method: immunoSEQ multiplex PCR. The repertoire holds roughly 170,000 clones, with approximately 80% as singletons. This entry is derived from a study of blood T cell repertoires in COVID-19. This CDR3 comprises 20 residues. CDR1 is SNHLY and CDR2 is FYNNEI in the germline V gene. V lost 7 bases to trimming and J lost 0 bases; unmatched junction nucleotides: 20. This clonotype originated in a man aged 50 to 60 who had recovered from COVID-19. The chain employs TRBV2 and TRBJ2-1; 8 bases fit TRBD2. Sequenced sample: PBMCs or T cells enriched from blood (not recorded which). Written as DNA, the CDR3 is TGTGCCAGCAAAACCGGTCTCTTGGCGGGGGGTCCGGACTCCTACAATGAGCAGTTCTTC. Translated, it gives CASKTGLLAGGPDSYNEQFF.